This T cell receptor (beta chain) was sequenced for a study of blood T cells in healthy people across ages. Through a sample-barcoded 5' primer and a J-beta primer mix, a second PCR was run for roughly 6 to 11 cycles. TCRdb independently ran MiXCR on the 5' RACE reads; one entry per CDR3 protein. The sample comprises over a million distinct CDR3 sequences, about 25% of which are singletons, and about 0.72% rests with the top ten. V lost 8 bases, J lost 4 bases, and 11 bases lay in between. There are 12 residues in the CDR3. Per germline, CDR1 ENHRY and CDR2 SYGVKD. The same specimen was also included in a second study, on T cells of mothers and their children.

This chain joins TRBV10-3 and TRBJ1-2, with D maybe TRBD1 (6 bases). The TCR sequence derives from a girl between 2 and 10 years old in good health. The sample taken for sequencing was blood. The CDR3 bases are TGTGCCATCTCGCAGGGGCCCTATGGCTACACCTTC. This codes for CAISQGPYGYTF.